This T cell receptor (beta chain) came from a study of T-cell memory formation after mild COVID-19. This clonotype was detected a few times. This CDR3 is built from 15 residues. The V end was cut by 4 bases, the J end by 15 bases, with 25 bases between. CDR1 is MDHEN and CDR2 is SYDVKM in the germline V gene. Constant-segment-primed 5'RACE gave TCR alpha and TCR beta cDNA libraries with sample barcodes and UMIs. TCRdb redid the calling of the 5' RACE reads with MiXCR, one entry per CDR3 protein. Of approximately 350,000 distinct CDR3 sequences in the sample, approximately 13% are singletons; the top ten hold about 20%.

This rearrangement joins TRBV28 to TRBJ2-1, with a possible D match to TRBD1 (6 bases). The receptor's source is a man between 18 and 35 years old who had mild COVID-19 (a few samples of this study predate the infection). Cell type and time point are not known. The sequencing sample was made of PBMCs or a T cell subset sorted from them (not recorded which). The CDR3 DNA follows: TGTGCCAGCAGTTCGGTGGAACAAGCCGGACAGCGCAGGTTCTTC. Translated: CASSSVEQAGQRRFF.